This record looks at one T cell receptor beta chain sequence and its context. What antigen it recognizes has not been identified. This may be a read error, as it is one base from a much larger clone. Receptor libraries were prepared by PCR. The listed sequencing device is Illumina HiSeq 2500. To reduce PCR and sequencing biases, unique molecular identifiers were built into the TCR beta cDNA libraries. Some 500,000 cDNA molecules were obtained for every 1 to 10 million input T cells, so each molecule roughly corresponded to one T cell. The same protocol used for the earlier healthy control dataset was applied to prepare and sequence the patient libraries. Within a given batch, samples were prepared together, multiplexed and sequenced on the same HiSeq lane. Turning to the authors' computational methods: MIGEC was used to process the raw barcoded reads, and molecular identifier groups with only a single read were discarded before consensus assembly and CDR3 extraction. Clonotype tables were post-analysed with VDJtools, normalizing diversity by down-sampling all datasets to the smallest sample size. Repertoire overlap clustering matched CDR3 amino acid but not nucleotide sequences to correct batch-related cross-sample contamination. TCRdb passed the public sequencing reads through fastp at Q25 and MiXCR, retaining productive beta sequences. CDR3 protein duplicates are merged, each entry listing the most common genes and DNA. The V and J calls were not made by the authors but by TCRdb's processing. Recorded for this sample are roughly 200,000 distinct CDR3 sequences; around 30% of them occurred a single time. Of the sample, about 3.7% falls within the top ten clones.

To demonstrate the VDJtools post-analysis software, TCR beta repertoires were profiled from the peripheral blood of 10 to 15 young patients with multiple sclerosis. The multiple sclerosis patients were children and adolescents ranging in age from roughly 6 to 15 years. This sample is part of a study of post-analysis software for immune sequencing data (dated by TCRdb to between 2014 and 2017). Background on the whole study: Relapsing-remitting, secondary progressive and progressive-relapsing multiple sclerosis were recorded as disease courses, and subtype annotation was lacking for some patients. The patient repertoires were set against around ten previously published healthy control repertoires from donors whose ages ranged from roughly 6 to 25 years. A subset of samples was prepared in parallel using single-end sample barcoding, then pooled and co-amplified after Illumina adapter ligation. General conclusions and limits of the study: Direct clustering with F measure showed strong co-clustering of samples prepared in the same batch, prompting a batch-effect correction. Multiple sclerosis patients had significantly lower normalized Chao1 diversity than controls, a result that suggests substantial peripheral T-cell clonal expansion. The multiple sclerosis patient group was slightly younger than the control group. Significantly higher frequencies in patients than in controls were found for several TRBV segments, including TRBV5-6, TRBV5-1 and TRBV20-1.

From its cysteine to its phenylalanine, the CDR3 spans 14 amino acids. The CDR3 DNA has 42 bases and is translated from base 1. In the germline V gene, CDR1 corresponds to SGHTA and CDR2 to FQGNSA. The sample consisted of blood. This TCR was sampled from a girl under 18 with multiple sclerosis. This chain is built from TRBV7-2 and TRBJ2-5; 8 bases in between match TRBD2. The J call may be wrong; the DNA end is better matched by TRBJ2-7. The CDR3 region reads CASSFSGKSGEQYF. The sequence in DNA is TGTGCCAGCAGCTTTAGCGGGAAAAGCGGCGAGCAGTACTTC.